A single sample is the source of the 18 T cell receptor beta chains below, sequenced in a study of CD8+CD57+ T cells in acquired aplastic anemia. Profiling that covered TCR beta VDJ and CDR3 relied on genomic DNA as its template. In TCRdb, the reads were re-called with MiXCR into one record per CDR3 protein. In the table there are 75,000 to 80,000 distinct CDR3 sequences, 55% to 75% of which are singletons. Whoever was chosen for sequencing had shown CD8+CD57+ cell expansion by flow cytometry. Sequencing used sorted CD4+, CD8+, or CD8+CD57+ T cells (not recorded which) from PBMCs. These receptors originate from a human donor with aplastic anemia.

The V gene is TRBV2, the J gene TRBJ2-5; TRBD2 aligns across 11 bases. Unmatched junction bases numbered 6, after V lost 5 bases and J lost 1 base. The germline V gene has CDR1 SNHLY and CDR2 FYNNEI. The CDR3 extends over 16 amino acids. Here the CDR3 reads CASSLSSGGPQETQYF. The CDR3 nucleotides are TGTGCCAGCAGTCTCTCTAGCGGGGGGCCCCAAGAGACCCAGTACTTC.

The rearrangement links TRBV9 to TRBJ2-7; D is uncertain. V lost 3 bases and J 1 base, leaving 8 bases between the germline ends. This CDR3 contains 13 residues. Germline V CDR1 and CDR2: SGDLS, YYNGEE. As DNA, the CDR3 is TGTGCCAGCAGCGAGAGGCCATCCTACGAGCAGTACTTC. Translated, it gives CASSERPSYEQYF.

This clonotype was seen more than once but under ten times. V usage is TRBV7-2 and J usage is TRBJ2-7; D perhaps matches TRBD1 (6 bases). Germline loops: CDR1 SGHTA, CDR2 FQGNSA. Trimming pared 4 bases from V and 2 bases from J, leaving 9 bases between. The CDR3 consists of 13 residues. For the CDR3, the DNA is TGTGCCAGCAGCTCCTCAGGGGCCTACGAGCAGTACTTC. Its protein is CASSSSGAYEQYF.

V is TRBV25-1 and J is TRBJ1-6; unclear D gene. V was clipped by 0 bases and J by 0 bases, with 6 bases between them. This CDR3 has 16 residues. Germline loops: CDR1 MGHDK, CDR2 SYGVNS. The CDR3 loop is CASSEYRGSYNSPLHF. CDR3 bases: TGTGCCAGCAGTGAATATCGGGGCTCCTATAATTCACCCCTCCACTTT.

The rearrangement links TRBV15 to TRBJ1-5; D unresolved. Germline values: CDR1 LNHNV, CDR2 YYDKDF (reference sequence). With 0 bases removed from V and 3 bases from J, the gap between germline ends came to 15 bases. CDR3 size: 17 residues. CDR3 sequence: CATSRDIGWDDNQPQHF. CDR3 DNA sequence: TGTGCCACCAGCAGAGATATCGGGTGGGATGACAATCAGCCCCAGCATTTT.

This clonotype was seen more than once but under ten times. This chain links TRBV7-9 with TRBJ2-7, with a weak D call TRBD2 (6 bases). Trimming stripped 5 bases from V and 3 bases from J, with 8 bases between. Germline-derived CDR1 and CDR2 are SEHNR and FQNEAQ (reference sequence). CDR3 length: 12 amino acids. In nucleotides, the CDR3 is TGTGCCAGCAGCGAGACTAGCTACGAGCAGTACTTC. Amino acid sequence: CASSETSYEQYF.

The chain carries TRBV15 and TRBJ2-3; 8 nucleotides align to TRBD2. The CDR3 has 17 amino acids. Germline V gives CDR1 LNHNV, CDR2 YYDKDF (reference sequence). J lost 1 base, V lost 3 bases, and 9 bases had no gene match. Written as DNA, the CDR3 is TGTGCCACCAGCAGTCCCGCGGGGCGGGAGGGCACAGATACGCAGTATTTT. Amino acids: CATSSPAGREGTDTQYF.

This clonotype was detected ten times or more. This chain joins TRBV2 and TRBJ1-2; 8 bases agree with TRBD1. CDR3 length: 16 amino acids. From germline, CDR1 is SNHLY and CDR2 FYNNEI. After removal of 7 bases from V and 2 bases from J, the junction contained 12 bases not matched to a gene. The CDR3 loop is CASTLDPGQANYGYTF. The CDR3 nucleotides are TGTGCCAGCACCCTTGACCCGGGACAGGCCAACTATGGCTACACCTTC.

The rearrangement joins TRBV7-9 to TRBJ1-2; TRBD1 aligns across 9 bases. J was trimmed by 8 bases and V by 4 bases; bases with no gene match: 5. The CDR3 has 13 amino acids. The germline V gene encodes CDR1 SEHNR and CDR2 FQNEAQ (reference sequence). The CDR3, as DNA: TGTGCCAGCAGCTCCGGACAGGGGCAAGGCTACACCTTC. It translates to CASSSGQGQGYTF.

V is TRBV7-8 and J is TRBJ2-7; tentative D call: TRBD2 (6 bases). The germline gives CDR1 SGHVS, CDR2 FQNEAQ. The CDR3 is made up of 12 amino acids. The V end lost 4 bases, the J end lost 5 bases, and 9 bases lay between the germline ends. CDR3 protein: CASSSGRHEQYF. The CDR3 bases are TGTGCCAGCAGCTCCGGGAGACACGAGCAGTACTTC.

J is TRBJ2-1 and V is TRBV2; 11 bases line up with TRBD1. Losses at the gene ends were 3 bases for V and 4 bases for J; bases not matched to a gene: 5. Germline-derived CDR1 and CDR2 are SNHLY and FYNNEI. The CDR3 covers 16 residues. The CDR3 loop reads CASSESGTGGYNEQFF. The CDR3 DNA follows: TGTGCCAGCAGTGAGAGTGGGACAGGGGGGTACAATGAGCAGTTCTTC.

This clonotype was picked up a small number of times. The rearrangement joins TRBV7-6 to TRBJ2-7; D unclear. Deletions cut 5 bases from V and 3 bases from J, with 8 bases between. Germline-derived CDR1 and CDR2 are SGHVS and FNYEAQ. The CDR3 is made up of 12 amino acids. This CDR3 is CASSLSFYEQYF. Written as DNA, the CDR3 is TGTGCCAGCAGCCTGAGCTTCTACGAGCAGTACTTC.

The chain recombines TRBV7-8 with TRBJ1-4; TRBD1 matches at 8 bases. This CDR3 has 14 residues. Germline CDR1 and CDR2: SGHVS and FQNEAQ. V was clipped by 7 bases and J by 8 bases; unmatched bases: 9. DNA of the CDR3: TGTGCCAGCAACAATGTGGACAGGGAAGAAAAACTGTTTTTT. It yields the protein CASNNVDREEKLFF.

This clonotype is a singleton in its sample. The J gene is TRBJ2-1, the V gene TRBV7-3; no reliable D call. Trimming removed 7 bases at V and 4 bases at J, with 11 bases between. The CDR3 is 13 amino acids. In germline, CDR1 is SGHTA, CDR2 FQGTGA. The CDR3 DNA reads TGTGCCAGCACCTTCACCGGGTACAATGAGCAGTTCTTC. It translates to CASTFTGYNEQFF.

The gene calls are TRBV7-2 and TRBJ2-5; TRBD2 might be the D (5 bases). The CDR3 spans 12 residues. CDR1 and CDR2 from the germline V gene are SGHTA and FQGNSA. Trimming took 2 bases from V and 5 from J, leaving 6 bases between them. CDR3 DNA: TGTGCCAGCAGCTTACAGCGGGAGACCCAGTACTTC. This gives the protein CASSLQRETQYF. The whole variable domain, filled in from reference TRBV7-2 and TRBJ2-5, reads GAGVSQSPSNKVTEKGKDVELRCDPISGHTALYWYRQSLGQGLEFLIYFQGNSAPDKSGLPSDRFSAERTGGSVSTLTIQRTQQEDSAVYLCASSLQRETQYFGPGTRLLVL.

As DNA, the CDR3 is TGTGCCAGCAGCTCGATGGAGCCTAGAAACACCATATATTTT. Its translation: CASSSMEPRNTIYF. V usage is TRBV11-2 and J usage is TRBJ1-3; D not certain. The CDR3 is 14 amino acids. Germline CDR1 reads SGHAT; CDR2 reads FQNNGV. V dropped 4 bases and J dropped 5 bases, with 12 bases sitting between them.

The V gene is TRBV25-1, the J gene TRBJ2-7, with TRBD2 identical over 10 bases. Trimming cost V 8 bases and J 6 bases; bases outside gene matches: 4. The CDR3 length is 12 residues. Germline lookup yields CDR1 MGHDK and CDR2 SYGVNS. For the CDR3, the DNA is TGTGCCAGCCAGCGGGAGGGCCGCGAGCAGTACTTC. Amino acid sequence: CASQREGREQYF.

This clonotype was detected many times. The chain carries TRBV12-5 and TRBJ2-7, with D perhaps TRBD1 or TRBD2 (5 bases each). The CDR3 runs 13 residues. Trimming removed 6 bases at V and 3 bases at J, with 12 bases between. The germline CDR1 and CDR2 sequences are LGHNT and FRNRAP. The CDR3 region has the DNA TGTGCTAGTGGAAGGGACGCCTTCTACGAGCAGTACTTC. It specifies CASGRDAFYEQYF.